This T cell receptor (beta chain) was retrieved from a study of CD8 T cells in Susac syndrome. TEMRA cells were enriched by FACS, while CD8+ and CD4+ T cells were obtained through a negative isolation that was performed magnetically. Germline lookup yields CDR1 DFQATT and CDR2 SNEGSKA (reference sequence). V gave up 6 bases and J gave up 2 bases, with 10 bases separating them. The CDR3 consists of 13 residues. The authors reverse transcribed roughly 0.5 to 1 ug RNA with random hexamers. Each CDR3 protein gets one entry after TCRdb re-called the immunoSEQ multiplex PCR reads with MiXCR. The sample comprises about 83,000 distinct CDR3 sequences, approximately 96% of which are singletons, and approximately 0.42% rests with the top ten.

The sequence was obtained from a human donor with Susac syndrome. Source material: CD8+ T cells from PBMCs. The chain joins TRBV20-1 to TRBJ2-2; tentatively, D is TRBD1 (5 bases). CDR3 in amino acids: CSATDSNTGELFF. The CDR3 nucleotides are TGCAGTGCCACCGACAGTAACACCGGGGAGCTGTTTTTT.